Below are 5 T cell receptor beta chains sequenced from a single sample in a study of T cell responses to AZD1222 COVID-19 vaccine. Repertoires were generated with immunoSEQ multiplex PCR, while TCRdb's copy carries only in-frame clones and drops some. Among approximately 150,000 clones, about nine tenths were seen once, and the ten largest hold about 1.4%. The starting material was peripheral blood, obtained on day 0 of AZD1222 vaccination. The receptors were sampled from an adult in good health.

This chain connects TRBV5-4 to TRBJ2-1, with TRBD1 matching 9 bases. Trimming removed 0 bases from V and 10 bases from J; junction bases left unmatched: 5. The CDR3 length is 14 residues. Germline V gene data show CDR1 as SGHNT and CDR2 as YYREEE (reference sequence). Here the CDR3 reads CASSLGTGAKEQFF. CDR3 DNA: TGTGCCAGCAGCTTGGGGACAGGGGCGAAGGAGCAGTTCTTC.

This chain links TRBV2 with TRBJ1-1; tentatively, D is TRBD1 (5 bases). The CDR3 has 15 residues. The V gene's germline CDR1 is SNHLY and CDR2 FYNNEI. V was trimmed by 5 bases and J by 2 bases, leaving 15 bases between them. The chain's CDR3 is CASSRQPPPNTEAFF. CDR3 nucleotides: TGTGCCAGCAGTAGACAGCCTCCGCCAAACACTGAAGCTTTCTTT.

The V call is TRBV3-1 (or the pseudogene TRBV3-2), the J call TRBJ2-5; 8 positions agree with TRBD2. J lost 1 base, V lost 1 base, and 5 bases had no gene match. Germline V gene data show CDR1 as LGHDT and CDR2 as YNNKEL (reference sequence). There are 16 residues in the CDR3. CDR3 loop: CASSQVGGGPQETQYF. The CDR3 DNA sequence: TGTGCCAGCAGCCAAGTGGGCGGGGGGCCCCAAGAGACCCAGTACTTC.

The rearrangement links TRBV7-9 to TRBJ1-2; maybe TRBD1 (6 bases). There are 15 residues in the CDR3. Germline-derived CDR1 and CDR2 are SEHNR and FQNEAQ (reference sequence). The ends were cut back, 4 bases at V and 5 bases at J, with 17 bases in the middle. CDR3 sequence (DNA): TGTGCCAGCAGCTATCCGTCCGGGGGGCATTATGGCTACACCTTC. Protein product: CASSYPSGGHYGYTF.

The genes are TRBV21-1 and TRBJ2-2. TRBV21-1 constitutes a pseudogene. The CDR3 is 18 amino acids. CDR3 sequence reads: CASSRIRCFHTNTGELFF. The CDR3 DNA sequence: TGTGCCAGCAGTCGCATTAGATGCTTTCACACGAACACCGGGGAGCTGTTTTTT.